What follows is one T cell receptor (beta chain) and its context. The CDR3 runs 12 residues. The germline V and J ends were trimmed by 5 bases and 10 bases, with 13 bases remaining between them. The data were obtained in a study of T-cell memory formation after mild COVID-19. TCRdb called the 5' RACE reads again in MiXCR, with one record for every CDR3 protein. The data show 400,000 to 550,000 distinct CDR3 sequences, nearly 25% seen once. The chain links TRBV12-3 or TRBV12-4 to TRBJ2-3; maybe TRBD1 (6 bases). The clonotype comes from an adult woman who had mild COVID-19 (a few samples of this study predate the infection). Cell type and time point are not known. Input material: PBMCs or a T cell subset sorted from them (not recorded which). The DNA of the CDR3 is TGTGCCAGCAGTCTGGAGACAGGCGCGCAGTATTTT. Translating gives CASSLETGAQYF.